Each of the 10 T cell receptor beta chains below was sequenced from the same sample in a study of blood T cell repertoires in COVID-19. TCRdb keeps only in-frame clones here, not all; method: immunoSEQ multiplex PCR. The table lists 5,500 to 7,500 clones, approximately 88% of them singletons. Material: peripheral blood. Source of these receptors: a human donor in a cohort sampled during active COVID-19.

This rearrangement joins TRBV11-3 to TRBJ2-1; D is uncertain. This CDR3 spans 13 amino acids. V was clipped by 2 bases and J by 6 bases, with 8 bases between them. CDR1 SGHNT and CDR2 YENEEA come from the germline V gene. CDR3 bases: TGTGCCAGCAGCTTAAGTTACGGCAATGAGCAGTTCTTC. Amino acids: CASSLSYGNEQFF.

This clone was detected once. The gene calls are TRBV27 and TRBJ1-1; TRBD1 is a possible D gene (6 bases). The V gene lost 5 bases and the J gene lost 7 bases, with 23 bases spanning the gap. The germline V gene encodes CDR1 MNHEY and CDR2 SMNVEV (reference sequence). This CDR3 contains 16 residues. The CDR3 nucleotides are TGTGCCAGCAGTCCCCTCCCTGGACAGCAGAATCATGAAGCTTTCTTT. Translating gives CASSPLPGQQNHEAFF.

The rearrangement uses TRBV5-4 and TRBJ1-2; a possible D gene is TRBD1 (6 bases). The CDR3 runs 14 residues. CDR1 is SGHNT, CDR2 YYREEE, per germline (reference sequence). With 1 base removed from V and 3 bases from J, the gap between germline ends came to 10 bases. The CDR3 nucleotides read TGTGCCAGCAGCTTGAGTGCAGGGGACTATGGCTACACCTTC. This encodes CASSLSAGDYGYTF.

The chain has TRBV6-9 and TRBJ2-1, with TRBD2 matching over 11 bases. The CDR3 loop spans 15 amino acids. V trimming: 7 bases; J trimming: 9 bases; junction bases outside the gene matches: 11. Germline V CDR1 and CDR2: MNHGY, SVAAGI. CDR3 residues: CASIRGLAVHCEQFF. The CDR3 nucleotides read TGTGCCAGCATAAGGGGACTAGCGGTCCATTGTGAGCAGTTCTTC.

The chain joins TRBV6-1 to TRBJ1-5, with D uncertain. The CDR3 consists of 16 residues. Per the germline V gene, CDR1 is MNHNS and CDR2 is SASEGT. V lost 4 bases to trimming and J lost 2 bases, with 15 bases between them. CDR3 sequence (DNA): TGTGCCAGCAGTGGCCCCGCGGGGATCCGCAATCAGCCCCAGCATTTT. It yields the protein CASSGPAGIRNQPQHF.

This clone was detected only once. The chain joins TRBV6-6 to TRBJ2-2; TRBD1 matches at 9 bases. Germline CDR1 is MNHNY and CDR2 is SVGAGI (reference sequence). V gave up 6 bases and J gave up 5 bases; unmatched junction bases: 7. The CDR3 is made up of 15 amino acids. In nucleotides, the CDR3 is TGTGCCAGCAGGGCACAGGGGGCGGGTACCGGGGAGCTGTTTTTT. It specifies CASRAQGAGTGELFF.

The chain uses TRBV29-1 and TRBJ1-2; a possible D gene is TRBD1 (5 bases). From germline, CDR1 is SQVTM and CDR2 ANQGSEA. The V and J ends lost 6 bases and 6 bases respectively, with 11 bases between them. The CDR3 extends over 11 amino acids. CDR3 loop: CSVMGEDGYTF. The CDR3 nucleotides read TGCAGCGTCATGGGGGAGGATGGCTACACCTTC. The complete variable domain, with remaining parts taken from reference TRBV29-1 and TRBJ1-2, reads SAVISQKPSRDICQRGTSLTIQCQVDSQVTMMFWYRQQPGQSLTLIATANQGSEATYESGFVIDKFPISRPNLTFSTLTVSNMSPEDSSIYLCSVMGEDGYTFGSGTRLTVV.

This clone was detected only a few times. J is TRBJ1-5 and V is TRBV7-9; D is perhaps TRBD1 (6 bases). This CDR3 region has 15 residues. The germline V and J ends were trimmed by 5 bases and 5 bases, with 16 bases remaining between them. CDR1 and CDR2 from the germline V gene are SEHNR and FQNEAQ (reference sequence). The CDR3 loop is CASSPTGSPYQPQHF. The CDR3, as DNA: TGTGCCAGCAGCCCTACAGGGTCTCCATATCAGCCCCAGCATTTT.

CDR3 region: CASSPMTGPGGEQYF. The DNA of the CDR3 is TGTGCCAGCAGCCCAATGACAGGGCCGGGCGGCGAGCAGTACTTC. The chain links TRBV7-9 to TRBJ2-7; 7 bases align to TRBD1. This CDR3 has 15 residues. The V gene end was trimmed by 5 bases and the J gene end by 6 bases; junction bases not matched to a gene: 13. Germline V gives CDR1 SEHNR, CDR2 FQNEAQ (reference sequence).

This sequence joins TRBV7-2 and TRBJ2-7, with 8 bases fitting TRBD1. The length of the CDR3 is 15 residues. Per germline, CDR1 SGHTA and CDR2 FQGNSA. After removal of 0 bases from V and 7 bases from J, the junction contained 8 bases not matched to a gene. The CDR3 region has the DNA TGTGCCAGCAGCTTAGCAGGACAGGGCCATTTTGAGCAGTACTTC. Translation: CASSLAGQGHFEQYF.